This TCR beta chain was observed in a study of graft-versus-host responses after intestinal transplantation (dated by TCRdb to 2020 to 2023). The study in broad terms: Multivisceral, liver-intestinal, or isolated intestinal transplants were received by the recipients. Bulk TCR-beta CDR3 sequencing was used to track graft-versus-host and host-versus-graft alloreactive T cell clones in the graft, circulation and bone marrow after intestinal transplantation. Every recipient was given anti-thymocyte globulin induction, then maintenance tacrolimus and steroids for around three years. A cohort of 24 intestinal transplant recipients, including one retransplant, was enrolled, and 3 patients lacking pretransplant specimens were excluded. A peak of at least 4% donor T cells among recipient peripheral blood mononuclear cells was the definition used for donor T cell macrochimerism. Instead of going to the commercial service, samples from a few later patients were sequenced in-house on an Illumina MiSeq and processed with MiXCR. To identify alloreactive clones, pre-transplant mixed lymphocyte reaction products were sequenced and compared with unstimulated pre-transplant donor and recipient T cells. What the research found in general, with its limitations: Early after transplant, declines in HvG clones were associated with peak levels of circulating GvH clones. The conclusions were limited by the relatively low number and heterogeneity of the intestinal transplant patients. GvH clones turned up in recipient bone marrow, with some appearing earlier in ileal mucosa or blood, a pattern consistent with an intestinal mucosal origin. In patients with donor T cell macrochimerism, the allografts had high GvH to HvG T cell clonal ratios.

Read against the paper, the sample's time point label means: cells obtained before transplantation from donor or recipient. CD3+CD4+ and CD3+CD8+ populations were FACS-sorted from unstimulated pre-transplant donor and recipient cells taken from spleen or lymph nodes. The germline V gene yields MNHEY for CDR1 and SVGAGI for CDR2. Trimming removed 6 bases from V and 1 base from J; the gene matches leave 6 bases unexplained. Spanning cysteine to phenylalanine, the CDR3 consists of 15 amino acids. Left in the record is the CDR3 DNA by itself, 45 bases read in frame from the first base. Library construction relied on the immunoSEQ multiplex PCR assay. For most patients, genomic DNA was isolated with the Qiagen DNeasy Blood and Tissue Kit and sent frozen to Adaptive Biotechnologies for TCR sequencing. For most patients, genomic DNA was subjected to high-throughput TCR-beta CDR3 sequencing by Adaptive Biotechnologies. The study's processing was this. Adaptive's ImmunoSEQ software supplied the TCR sequencing data for around 19 patients, while MiXCR and VDJtools were used to process three other patients. To correct CD4 versus CD8 sorting errors, sequences present in both subsets at a frequency ratio below 5:1 were removed. Because the origin of CDR3 nucleotide sequences shared between donor and recipient could not be assigned, those sequences were removed. To be classed as alloreactive, a clone needed at least 2-fold expansion over unstimulated cells and a minimum CFSE-low frequency of 0.002% (template counts) or 0.001% (read counts). Clones detected in sequenced pre-transplant spleen, lymph node, or MLR CFSE-low populations of the donor or recipient were defined as mappable. Cumulative frequency of alloreactive clones was calculated as a percentage of all sequences weighted by copy number. The source is immuneACCESS, and TCRdb retained only in-frame sequences with V and J called. Part of the clones is not carried over; for the studies checked, unresolved V genes explain less than half of this, and the remainder is unexplained. D and trimming come from the DNA, and the V and J calls and clone size come from that table. Across this sample there are approximately 80,000 clones, with 70% to 90% seen only once. The top ten hold roughly 0.32% of the sample.

Notes on this clone: Its antigen remains unidentified. No much larger clone exists at a distance of one base, and base qualities are not known.

This clonotype was obtained from a human donor who received an intestinal transplant. The rearranged segments are TRBV6-5 and TRBJ2-3; 8 bases in between match TRBD2. The sample consisted of unstimulated CD4+ T cells sorted from spleen or lymph node cells, taken before intestinal transplant. Here the CDR3 is given as CASRTPGGGTDTQYF. The nucleotide sequence reads TGTGCCAGCAGGACCCCCGGGGGGGGCACAGATACGCAGTATTTT.